This T cell receptor beta chain came from a study of OX40 agonist ivuxolimab in advanced cancers. Sequencing was performed with immunoSEQ multiplex PCR; in TCRdb, only in-frame clones are kept and a portion is missing. This sample yields around 95,000 clones, of which roughly 93% are seen a single time; roughly 0.64% belongs to the top ten. J was trimmed by 6 bases and V by 5 bases; bases with no gene match: 9. From germline, CDR1 is SGHTA and CDR2 FQGTGA. The CDR3 contains 17 residues. The sequences come from CD4+ or CD8+ T cells sorted from blood, collected in a trial of the OX40 agonist ivuxolimab. The sequence derives from an adult with an advanced solid tumor such as melanoma, head and neck, liver or kidney cancer. The chain has TRBV7-3 and TRBJ2-2; 13 bases map to TRBD2. DNA of the CDR3: TGTGCCAGCAGCCCCAGACTAGCGGGGGGTCTTGCCGGGGAGCTGTTTTTT. Amino acids: CASSPRLAGGLAGELFF.